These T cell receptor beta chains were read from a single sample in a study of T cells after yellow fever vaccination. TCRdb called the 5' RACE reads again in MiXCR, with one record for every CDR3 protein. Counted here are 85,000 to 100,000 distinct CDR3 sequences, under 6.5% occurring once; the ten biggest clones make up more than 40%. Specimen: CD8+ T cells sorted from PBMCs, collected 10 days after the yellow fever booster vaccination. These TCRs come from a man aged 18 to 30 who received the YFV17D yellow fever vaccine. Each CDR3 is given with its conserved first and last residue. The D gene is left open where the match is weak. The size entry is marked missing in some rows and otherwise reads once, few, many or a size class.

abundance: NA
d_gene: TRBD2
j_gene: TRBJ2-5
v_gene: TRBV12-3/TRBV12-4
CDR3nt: TGTGCCAGCAGTTTCTCAGGACTAGCGGGGGCTGGGGAGACCCAGTACTTC
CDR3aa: CASSFSGLAGAGETQYF

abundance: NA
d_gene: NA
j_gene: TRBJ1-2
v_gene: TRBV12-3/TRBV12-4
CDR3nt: TGTGCCAGCAGTTTAGGGGTAGGGGATGGCTACACCTTC
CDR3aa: CASSLGVGDGYTF

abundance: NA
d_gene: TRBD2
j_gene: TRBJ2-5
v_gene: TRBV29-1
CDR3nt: TGCAGCGTTGAAGGGGGACTAGCGGGGAGAGTCCAAGAGACCCAGTACTTC
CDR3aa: CSVEGGLAGRVQETQYF

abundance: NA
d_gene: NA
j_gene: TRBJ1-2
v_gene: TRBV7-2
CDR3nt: TGTGCCAGCAGCTTTGGACTCTCTGGCTACACCTTC
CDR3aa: CASSFGLSGYTF

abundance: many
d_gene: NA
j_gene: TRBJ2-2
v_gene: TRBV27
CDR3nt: TGTGCCACCCGCCCCCCGGGCACCGGGGAGCTGTTTTTT
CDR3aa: CATRPPGTGELFF

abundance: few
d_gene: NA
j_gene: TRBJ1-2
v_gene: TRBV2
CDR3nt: TGTGCCATCCGGGACACATCTAACTATGGCTACACCTTC
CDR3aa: CAIRDTSNYGYTF

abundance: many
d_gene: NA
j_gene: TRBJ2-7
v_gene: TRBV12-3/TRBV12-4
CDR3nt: TGTGCCAGCACCCTCGGGGGTCGTTCCGAGCAGTACTTC
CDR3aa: CASTLGGRSEQYF

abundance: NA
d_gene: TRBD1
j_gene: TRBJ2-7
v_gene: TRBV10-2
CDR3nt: TGCGCCAGCAGTGACACAGGGGGCTACGAGCAGTACTTC
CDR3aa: CASSDTGGYEQYF

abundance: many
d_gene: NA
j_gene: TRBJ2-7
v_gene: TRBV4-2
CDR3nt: TGTGCCAGCAGCTCCCAGGAACCCTCCTACGAGCAGTACTTC
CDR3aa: CASSSQEPSYEQYF

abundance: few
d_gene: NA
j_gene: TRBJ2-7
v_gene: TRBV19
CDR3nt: TGTGCCAGTATCAGGACAGAGACCTACGAGCAGTACTTC
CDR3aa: CASIRTETYEQYF

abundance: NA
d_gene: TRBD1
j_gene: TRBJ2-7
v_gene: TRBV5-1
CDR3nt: TGCGCCAGCAGCCTAACTCCACCGGGACAGGGGGTTCACGAGCAGTACTTC
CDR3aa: CASSLTPPGQGVHEQYF

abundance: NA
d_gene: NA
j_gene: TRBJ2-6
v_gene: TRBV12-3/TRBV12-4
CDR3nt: TGTGCCAGCAGCACCCGACAGCTCTCTGGGGCCAACGTCCTGACTTTC
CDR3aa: CASSTRQLSGANVLTF

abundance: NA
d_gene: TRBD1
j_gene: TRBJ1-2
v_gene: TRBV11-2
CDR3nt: TGTGCCAGCAGCTCGGACGGGACAGGGAGTGGCTTTGATGGCTACACCTTC
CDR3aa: CASSSDGTGSGFDGYTF

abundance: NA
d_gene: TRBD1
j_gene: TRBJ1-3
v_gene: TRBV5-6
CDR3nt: TGTGCCAGCAGCTTCGGGACAGGGGGCTTCACCATATATTTT
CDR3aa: CASSFGTGGFTIYF